Listed below are T cell receptor beta chains from one sample, sequenced in a study of blood T cell repertoires in COVID-19. The repertoire was sequenced with immunoSEQ multiplex PCR; TCRdb's copy has only in-frame clones and lacks some. Seen here are roughly 260,000 clones, about nine tenths observed once, and the top ten hold approximately 4%. Sample: peripheral blood. These receptors all stem from a woman between 40 and 55 years old with acute or convalescent COVID-19. Both conserved end residues are part of each CDR3. D genes are given only for firm matches. Clone size is shown for a subset of rows, as once, few, many or a class of expanded clone.

cdr3_nt: TGTGCCAGCAGCTCCCCTCGGGGAGGGGGAGAGACCCAGTACTTC
cdr3_aa: CASSSPRGGGETQYF
j_call: TRBJ2-5
v_call: TRBV9
clone_size: NA
d_call: NA

cdr3_nt: TGTGCCAGCTCACGCGGGACAGCGAACACTGAAGCTTTCTTT
cdr3_aa: CASSRGTANTEAFF
j_call: TRBJ1-1
v_call: TRBV18
clone_size: NA
d_call: TRBD1

cdr3_nt: TGTGCCAGCACTTTGACAGCACTCCGTGAGACCCAGTACTTC
cdr3_aa: CASTLTALRETQYF
j_call: TRBJ2-5
v_call: TRBV2
clone_size: NA
d_call: NA

cdr3_nt: TGTGCCAGCAGCGTAGAAATGACCGGGACTACCTTCACCGGGGAGCTGTTTTTT
cdr3_aa: CASSVEMTGTTFTGELFF
j_call: TRBJ2-2
v_call: TRBV9
clone_size: NA
d_call: TRBD2

cdr3_nt: TGTGCCAGTAGTTTCTGGTCCAGGGGGGTACGTAACTATGGCTACACCTTC
cdr3_aa: CASSFWSRGVRNYGYTF
j_call: TRBJ1-2
v_call: TRBV19
clone_size: NA
d_call: TRBD1

cdr3_nt: TGTGCCAGTAGTCTCGGTCAGGGGTCCTATGGCTACACCTTC
cdr3_aa: CASSLGQGSYGYTF
j_call: TRBJ1-2
v_call: TRBV19
clone_size: NA
d_call: NA

cdr3_nt: TGTGCCACTCCCCTCGGAGGGGGCTGGAATCAGCCCCAGCATTTT
cdr3_aa: CATPLGGGWNQPQHF
j_call: TRBJ1-5
v_call: TRBV19
clone_size: NA
d_call: TRBD1

cdr3_nt: TGCGCCAGCAGCATGGGAAGACTGGACTACACCGGGGAGCTGTTTTTT
cdr3_aa: CASSMGRLDYTGELFF
j_call: TRBJ2-2
v_call: TRBV5-1
clone_size: once
d_call: NA

cdr3_nt: TGTGCCAGCTCACCAAGTCCCGGGACAGGGTCCGACACCTTC
cdr3_aa: CASSPSPGTGSDTF
j_call: TRBJ1-2
v_call: TRBV18
clone_size: NA
d_call: TRBD1

cdr3_nt: TGTGCCAGCAGTTACTCCGCGGGGTTGGCAGATACGCAGTATTTT
cdr3_aa: CASSYSAGLADTQYF
j_call: TRBJ2-3
v_call: TRBV6-5
clone_size: NA
d_call: NA

cdr3_nt: TGTGCCAGCACCCGGACACGGAGTAATCAGCCCCAGCATTTT
cdr3_aa: CASTRTRSNQPQHF
j_call: TRBJ1-5
v_call: TRBV6-6
clone_size: NA
d_call: NA

cdr3_nt: TGTGCCAGTAGGGTCTGGAGTAACTATAATTCACCCCTCCACTTT
cdr3_aa: CASRVWSNYNSPLHF
j_call: TRBJ1-6
v_call: TRBV19
clone_size: NA
d_call: NA

cdr3_nt: TGTGCTTCTCCGCGGGCAGGGGTCCATTATGGCTACACCTTC
cdr3_aa: CASPRAGVHYGYTF
j_call: TRBJ1-2
v_call: TRBV30
clone_size: NA
d_call: NA

cdr3_nt: TGTGCCAGCAGTGAATCTCCGGAGACCCAGTACTTC
cdr3_aa: CASSESPETQYF
j_call: TRBJ2-5
v_call: TRBV2
clone_size: NA
d_call: NA